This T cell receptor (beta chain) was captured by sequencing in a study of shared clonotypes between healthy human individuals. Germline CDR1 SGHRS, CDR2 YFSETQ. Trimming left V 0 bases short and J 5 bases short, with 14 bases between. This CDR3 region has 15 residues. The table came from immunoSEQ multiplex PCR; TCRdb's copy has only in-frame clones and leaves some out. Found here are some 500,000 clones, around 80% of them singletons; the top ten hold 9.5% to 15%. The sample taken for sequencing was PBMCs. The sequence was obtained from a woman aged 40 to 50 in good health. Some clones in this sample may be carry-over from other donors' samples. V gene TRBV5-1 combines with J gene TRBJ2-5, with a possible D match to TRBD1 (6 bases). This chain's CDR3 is CASSLEAGVWETQYF. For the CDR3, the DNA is TGCGCCAGCAGCTTGGAAGCAGGGGTCTGGGAGACCCAGTACTTC.